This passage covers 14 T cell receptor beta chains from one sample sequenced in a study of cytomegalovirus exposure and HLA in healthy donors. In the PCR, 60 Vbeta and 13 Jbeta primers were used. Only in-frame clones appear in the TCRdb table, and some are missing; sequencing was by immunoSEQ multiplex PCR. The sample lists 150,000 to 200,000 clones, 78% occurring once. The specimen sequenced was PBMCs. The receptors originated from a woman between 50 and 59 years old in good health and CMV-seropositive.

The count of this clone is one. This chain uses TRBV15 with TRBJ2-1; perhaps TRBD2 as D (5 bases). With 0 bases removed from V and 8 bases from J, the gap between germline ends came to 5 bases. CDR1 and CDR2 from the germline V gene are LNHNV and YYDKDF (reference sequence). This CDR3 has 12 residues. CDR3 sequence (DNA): TGTGCCACCAGCAGAGACGGGGATGAGCAGTTCTTC. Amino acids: CATSRDGDEQFF.

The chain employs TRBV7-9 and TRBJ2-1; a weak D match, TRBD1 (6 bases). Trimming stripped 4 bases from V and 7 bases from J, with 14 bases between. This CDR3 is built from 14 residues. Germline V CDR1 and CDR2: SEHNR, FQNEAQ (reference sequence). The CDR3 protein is CASSYQGQGNEQFF. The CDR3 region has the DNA TGTGCCAGCAGCTACCAGGGTCAGGGGAATGAGCAGTTCTTC.

The CDR3 region has the DNA TGTGCCAGCAGCTTAGTAGCAAACTCCTACAATGAGCAGTTCTTC. Residues: CASSLVANSYNEQFF. The chain has TRBV7-2 and TRBJ2-1, with no clear D. Germline CDR1 and CDR2: SGHTA and FQGNSA. This CDR3 region has 15 residues. V was clipped by 1 base and J by 0 bases, with 7 bases between them. Looking up the rest from reference TRBV7-2 and TRBJ2-1 gives the full variable domain: GAGVSQSPSNKVTEKGKDVELRCDPISGHTALYWYRQSLGQGLEFLIYFQGNSAPDKSGLPSDRFSAERTGGSVSTLTIQRTQQEDSAVYLCASSLVANSYNEQFFGPGTRLTVL.

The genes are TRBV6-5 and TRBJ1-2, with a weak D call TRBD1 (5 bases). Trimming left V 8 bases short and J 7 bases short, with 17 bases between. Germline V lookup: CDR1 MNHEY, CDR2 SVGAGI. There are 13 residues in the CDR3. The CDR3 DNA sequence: TGTGCCAGCGGGGTCGGGGGATTCTCTGGCTACACCTTC. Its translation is CASGVGGFSGYTF.

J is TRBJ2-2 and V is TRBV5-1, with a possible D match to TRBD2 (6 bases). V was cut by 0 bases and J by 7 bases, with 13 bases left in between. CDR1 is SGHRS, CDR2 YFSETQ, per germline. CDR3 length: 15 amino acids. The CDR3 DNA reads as TGCGCCAGCAGCTTGGTCGGGGGAGAAGGCGGGGAGCTGTTTTTT. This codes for CASSLVGGEGGELFF.

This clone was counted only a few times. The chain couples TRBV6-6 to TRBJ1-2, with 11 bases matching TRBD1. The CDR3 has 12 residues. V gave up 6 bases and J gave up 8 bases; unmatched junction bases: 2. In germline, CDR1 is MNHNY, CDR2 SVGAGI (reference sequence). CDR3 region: CASRGQGGGYTF. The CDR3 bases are TGTGCCAGCAGGGGACAGGGGGGAGGCTACACCTTC.

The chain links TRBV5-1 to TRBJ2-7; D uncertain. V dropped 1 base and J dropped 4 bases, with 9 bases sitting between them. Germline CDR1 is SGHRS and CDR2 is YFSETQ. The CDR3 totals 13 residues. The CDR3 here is CASSLSQDYEQYF. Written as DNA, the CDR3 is TGCGCCAGCAGCTTGAGCCAGGATTACGAGCAGTACTTC.

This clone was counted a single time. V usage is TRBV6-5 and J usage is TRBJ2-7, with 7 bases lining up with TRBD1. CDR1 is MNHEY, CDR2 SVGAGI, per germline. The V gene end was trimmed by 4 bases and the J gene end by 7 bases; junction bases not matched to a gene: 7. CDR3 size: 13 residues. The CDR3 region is CASSFNRGREQYF. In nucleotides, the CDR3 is TGTGCCAGCAGTTTCAACAGGGGACGAGAGCAGTACTTC.

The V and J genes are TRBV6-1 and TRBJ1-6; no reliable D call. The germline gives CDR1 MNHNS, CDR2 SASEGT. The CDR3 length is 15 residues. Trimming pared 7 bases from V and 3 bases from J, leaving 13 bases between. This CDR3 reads CASTRASGYNSPLHF. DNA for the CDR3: TGTGCCAGCACTAGGGCGAGCGGCTATAATTCACCCCTCCACTTT.

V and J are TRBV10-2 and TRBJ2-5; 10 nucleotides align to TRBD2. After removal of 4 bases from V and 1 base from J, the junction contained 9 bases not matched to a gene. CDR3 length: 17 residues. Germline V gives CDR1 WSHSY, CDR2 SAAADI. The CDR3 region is CASSGGLAPASQETQYF. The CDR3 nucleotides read TGCGCCAGCAGTGGGGGACTAGCGCCAGCTAGCCAAGAGACCCAGTACTTC.

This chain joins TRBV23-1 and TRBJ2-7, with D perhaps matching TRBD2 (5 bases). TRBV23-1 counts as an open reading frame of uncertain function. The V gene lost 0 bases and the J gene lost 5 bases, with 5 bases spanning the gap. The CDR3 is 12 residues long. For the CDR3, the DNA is TGCGCCAGCAGTCAATCCGGGGACGAGCAGTACTTC. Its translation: CASSQSGDEQYF.

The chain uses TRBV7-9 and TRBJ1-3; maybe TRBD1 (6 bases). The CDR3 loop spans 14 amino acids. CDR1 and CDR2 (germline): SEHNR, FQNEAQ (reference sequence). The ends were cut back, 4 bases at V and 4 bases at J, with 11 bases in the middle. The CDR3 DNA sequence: TGTGCCAGCAGCTCCAGGGGCAGGGGAAACACCATATATTTT. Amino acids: CASSSRGRGNTIYF.

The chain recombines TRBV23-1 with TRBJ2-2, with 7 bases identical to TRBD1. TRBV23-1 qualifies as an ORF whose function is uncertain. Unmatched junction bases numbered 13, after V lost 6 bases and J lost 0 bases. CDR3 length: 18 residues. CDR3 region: CASSHTPQGPSNTGELFF. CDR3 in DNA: TGCGCCAGCAGCCACACACCACAGGGGCCATCGAACACCGGGGAGCTGTTTTTT.

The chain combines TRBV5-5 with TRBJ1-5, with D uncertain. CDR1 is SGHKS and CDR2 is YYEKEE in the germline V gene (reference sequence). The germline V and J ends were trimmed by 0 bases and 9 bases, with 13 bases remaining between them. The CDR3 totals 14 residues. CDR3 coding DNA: TGTGCCAGCAGCTTGGGGCAGGAGGTCGGGCCCCAGCATTTT. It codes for CASSLGQEVGPQHF.